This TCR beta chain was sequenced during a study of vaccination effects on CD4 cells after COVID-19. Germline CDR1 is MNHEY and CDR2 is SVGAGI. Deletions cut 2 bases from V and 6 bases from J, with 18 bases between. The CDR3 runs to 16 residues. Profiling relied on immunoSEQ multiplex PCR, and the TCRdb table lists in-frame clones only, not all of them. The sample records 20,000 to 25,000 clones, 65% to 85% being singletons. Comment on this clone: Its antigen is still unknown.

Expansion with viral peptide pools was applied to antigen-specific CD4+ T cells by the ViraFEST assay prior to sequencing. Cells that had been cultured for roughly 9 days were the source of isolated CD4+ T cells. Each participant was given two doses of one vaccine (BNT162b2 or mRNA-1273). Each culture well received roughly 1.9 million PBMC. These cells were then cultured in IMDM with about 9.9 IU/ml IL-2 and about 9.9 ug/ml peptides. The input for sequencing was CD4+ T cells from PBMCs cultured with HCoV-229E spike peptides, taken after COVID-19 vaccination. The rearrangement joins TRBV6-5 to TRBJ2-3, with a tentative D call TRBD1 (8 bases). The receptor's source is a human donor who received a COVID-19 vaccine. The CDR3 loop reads CASSYTNRGGFDTQYF. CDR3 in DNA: TGTGCCAGCAGTTACACCAACAGGGGGGGGTTTGATACGCAGTATTTT.